The clone carrying this T cell receptor beta chain was detected many times. MiXCR, run by TCRdb on the reads, gives a single entry per CDR3 protein. In the table there are under 250,000 distinct CDR3 sequences, 29% of which are singletons. The data stem from a study of kidney transplant recipient with SARS-CoV-2 infection. This specimen was a blood sample, taken at baseline and on day 111 from a kidney transplant recipient. The TCR was taken from a male patient younger than 45 who had COVID-19 and was a kidney transplant recipient. The graft donor may account for some of the T cells.

The CDR3 DNA reads TGTGCCATCAGACCGGGACAGGGGGCCTACGAGCAGTACTTC. Its protein product is CAIRPGQGAYEQYF. The rearrangement joins TRBV10-3 to TRBJ2-7, with 11 bases aligning to TRBD1. V was clipped by 6 bases and J by 2 bases; unmatched bases: 3. CDR1 is ENHRY and CDR2 is SYGVKD in the germline V gene. This CDR3 contains 14 residues.